This T cell receptor (beta chain) was sequenced for a study of CD8+CD57+ T cells in acquired aplastic anemia. CDR1 and CDR2 from the germline V gene are SGHRS and YFSETQ. CDR3 length equals 13 residues. TCR beta VDJ and CDR3 were profiled, and genomic DNA was the template. TCRdb reprocessed the reads with MiXCR, giving one entry per CDR3 protein. The sample holds about 420,000 distinct CDR3 sequences; 60% to 80% are singletons and the top ten take 3% to 5%. A remark on this clonotype: One end of the junction varies from germline; a read error may be responsible.

Sequenced sample: sorted CD4+, CD8+, or CD8+CD57+ T cells (not recorded which) from PBMCs. The V gene is TRBV5-1, the J gene TRBJ2-1, with 7 bases that match TRBD2. The receptor was derived from a human donor in good health, serving as a control. CDR3 bases: TGCGCCGGCAGCTTCGCGGGAGACAATCAGCAGTTCTTC. Protein sequence: CAGSFAGDNQQFF.